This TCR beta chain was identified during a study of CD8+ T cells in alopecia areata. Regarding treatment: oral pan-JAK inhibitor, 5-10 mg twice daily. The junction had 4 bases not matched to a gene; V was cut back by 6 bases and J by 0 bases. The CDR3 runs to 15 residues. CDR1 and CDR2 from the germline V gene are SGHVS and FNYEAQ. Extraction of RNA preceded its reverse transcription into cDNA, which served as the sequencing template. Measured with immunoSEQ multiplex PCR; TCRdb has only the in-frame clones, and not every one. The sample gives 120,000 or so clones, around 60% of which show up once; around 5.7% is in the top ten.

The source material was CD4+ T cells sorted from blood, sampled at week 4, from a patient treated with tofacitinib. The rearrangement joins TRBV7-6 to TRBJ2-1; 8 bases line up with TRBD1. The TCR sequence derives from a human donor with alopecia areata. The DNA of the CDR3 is TGTGCCAGCAGGGAAACAGGGGGCTCCTACAATGAGCAGTTCTTC. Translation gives CASRETGGSYNEQFF.